The 5 T cell receptor beta chains below come from one sample, sequenced in a study of shared clonotypes between healthy human individuals. The repertoire was sequenced with immunoSEQ multiplex PCR; TCRdb's copy has only in-frame clones and lacks some. There are around 2,000,000 clones in the sample; over 85% occur only once, and 0.13% lies in the top ten. The sequencing sample was made of naive CD4+ T cells sorted from blood. Subset specified: CD45RA+ positively selected. Source of these receptors: a man in his late teens or twenties in good health.

This clone showed up just a few times. The sample has other DNA sequences that encode this CDR3 too. The rearrangement uses TRBV5-1 and TRBJ2-7, with D uncertain. Germline loops: CDR1 SGHRS, CDR2 YFSETQ. V was shortened by 0 bases and J by 0 bases, with 4 bases between the two germline ends. The CDR3 length is 13 residues. The CDR3 reads CASSLGSSYEQYF. CDR3 DNA: TGCGCCAGCAGCTTGGGCAGCTCCTACGAGCAGTACTTC.

CDR3 region: CASSLPGTSGTDTQYF. CDR3 coding DNA: TGTGCCAGCAGCTTGCCCGGGACTAGCGGCACAGATACGCAGTATTTT. The chain links TRBV5-4 to TRBJ2-3; 10 nucleotides align to TRBD2. The CDR3 has 16 amino acids. Unmatched junction bases numbered 3, after V lost 1 base and J lost 1 base. Germline values: CDR1 SGHNT, CDR2 YYREEE (reference sequence).

The chain uses TRBV23-1 and TRBJ2-7, with D uncertain. TRBV23-1 is assigned to the ORF class and has an uncertain function. The CDR3 extends over 12 amino acids. Trimming removed 1 base at V and 5 bases at J, with 6 bases between. The CDR3 region has the DNA TGCGCCAGCAGTCAATACAGTGACGAGCAGTACTTC. It translates to CASSQYSDEQYF.

This clone was counted between two and nine times. The CDR3 loop reads CASSSTTYANYGYTF. The CDR3 region has the DNA TGTGCCAGCAGTTCAACGACGTACGCTAACTATGGCTACACCTTC. This chain joins TRBV28 and TRBJ1-2; no definite D call. Germline V gene lookup returns CDR1 MDHEN and CDR2 SYDVKM. V lost 4 bases and J lost 0, with 12 bases in between. This CDR3 comprises 15 residues.

This chain's CDR3 is CASSPQAGGAYEQYF. CDR3 sequence (DNA): TGTGCCAGCAGCCCCCAGGCGGGAGGAGCGTACGAGCAGTACTTC. The rearrangement uses TRBV5-4 and TRBJ2-7, with 8 bases identical to TRBD2. V lost 4 bases, J lost 4 bases, and 10 bases stayed unmatched. The CDR3 runs 15 residues. Germline CDR1 reads SGHNT; CDR2 reads YYREEE (reference sequence).